A selection of T cell receptor beta chains follows, all from one sample in a study of cytomegalovirus exposure and HLA in healthy donors. Here immunoSEQ multiplex PCR was the method, and the copy in TCRdb shows in-frame clones only, minus some. The table lists tens of thousands of clones. Material for sequencing was PBMCs. The receptors originated from a woman between 35 and 50 years old in good health and CMV-seropositive. Each CDR3 is given with its conserved first and last residue. Fields, in order: CDR3 DNA, CDR3 protein, clone size, J gene, D gene, V gene, CDR3 length. A D gene is named only where the DNA matches it firmly. Size tells how often a clone was seen (once, few, many) or the class of an expanded clone, and some rows leave it out.

TGTGCCAGCTCACCAGAGGGTGCCGGATTCACTGAAGCTTTCTTT	CASSPEGAGFTEAFF	.	TRBJ1-1	.	TRBV18	15
TGCGCCAGCAGCAAAGGGCTGAGGGAAGATACGCAGTATTTT	CASSKGLREDTQYF	.	TRBJ2-3	.	TRBV4-1	14
TGTGCCATCAGCATTGTGGGCGAGCAGTTCTTC	CAISIVGEQFF	.	TRBJ2-1	.	TRBV10-3	11
TGTGCCAGCAGCGTAGGACTAGCGGGAGTGGAGACCCAGTACTTC	CASSVGLAGVETQYF	.	TRBJ2-5	TRBD2	TRBV9	15
TGTGCCAGCAGCTTCGGCCTAGCGGGAGTAAACGAGCAGTACTTC	CASSFGLAGVNEQYF	.	TRBJ2-7	TRBD2	TRBV7-2	15
TGTGCCGGGAGTGATGGGACATTTGGGACCTACGAGCAGTACTTC	CAGSDGTFGTYEQYF	.	TRBJ2-7	.	TRBV30	15
TGTGCCAGCAGCATGACGGTGGGACTAGCCTACGAGCAGTACTTC	CASSMTVGLAYEQYF	.	TRBJ2-7	TRBD2	TRBV7-2	15
TGCGCCAGCAGTCCCGGACAGGCGAACACTGAAGCTTTCTTT	CASSPGQANTEAFF	.	TRBJ1-1	TRBD1	TRBV5-1	14
TGTGCCAGCAGCCTGCGACAGGCTATAGGATACCAAGAGACCCAGTACTTC	CASSLRQAIGYQETQYF	.	TRBJ2-5	.	TRBV7-8	17
TGTGCCAGCAGCTCCAGCGGGAGTGGTGAGCAGTTCTTC	CASSSSGSGEQFF	.	TRBJ2-1	TRBD2	TRBV7-9	13
TGCGCCAGCAGTACAACAGGGAACTCTGGGGCCAACGTCCTGACTTTC	CASSTTGNSGANVLTF	.	TRBJ2-6	.	TRBV5-1	16
TGTGCCAGCTCACCACCGGGACTAGATACGCAGTATTTT	CASSPPGLDTQYF	.	TRBJ2-3	.	TRBV18	13
TGCGCCAGCAGTTTCAGCTTAGCGGGAGCGGGCAATGAGCAGTTCTTC	CASSFSLAGAGNEQFF	.	TRBJ2-1	TRBD2	TRBV5-1	16
TGTGCCAGCAGCCCAGGGGTAAACTATGGCTACACCTTC	CASSPGVNYGYTF	.	TRBJ1-2	.	TRBV6-5	13
TGTGCCAGCAGTTTATCGGGCCTAGCGCTGCTCTACGAGCAGTACTTC	CASSLSGLALLYEQYF	.	TRBJ2-7	.	TRBV27	16
TGCGCCAGCAGCGTATCCGCCGCGGGAACCCACGAGCAGTACTTC	CASSVSAAGTHEQYF	.	TRBJ2-7	.	TRBV5-1	15
TGTGCCTCGGGGGTTGGGAACTATGGCTACACCTTC	CASGVGNYGYTF	.	TRBJ1-2	.	TRBV7-9	12
TGTGCCACCAGCAGAGAGGGGAGGCTAGTCACTGGCTACACCTTC	CATSREGRLVTGYTF	.	TRBJ1-2	.	TRBV15	15
TGTGCCAGCTCACTGGTCCCCCTAGCGGGACCCCACGAGCAGTACTTC	CASSLVPLAGPHEQYF	.	TRBJ2-7	TRBD2	TRBV18	16
TGTGCCTGGAGTGTTTCGGGACAGAAGCAGTACTTC	CAWSVSGQKQYF	.	TRBJ2-7	TRBD1	TRBV30	12
TGCGCCAGCAGCCGGGGGACAGGGCCCGAAGAGCAGTACTTC	CASSRGTGPEEQYF	.	TRBJ2-7	TRBD1	TRBV5-1	14
TGTGCCAGCAGCTTGGCCAACTCAATTAGCTATGGCTACACCTTC	CASSLANSISYGYTF	.	TRBJ1-2	.	TRBV5-4	15
TGTGCCAGCTCACCACCCGGGACTAGGAGTACCGGGGAGCTGTTTTTT	CASSPPGTRSTGELFF	.	TRBJ2-2	TRBD2	TRBV18	16
TGTGCCAGCAGTTATGGGCAGGGAGGCTACGAGCAGTACTTC	CASSYGQGGYEQYF	.	TRBJ2-7	.	TRBV6-6	14
TGCGCCAGCAGCCAAGGCAGACAGGGCACAGATACGCAGTATTTT	CASSQGRQGTDTQYF	.	TRBJ2-3	.	TRBV4-1	15
TGTGCCAGCAGCTGGGACAGGGGCACAGATACGCAGTATTTT	CASSWDRGTDTQYF	.	TRBJ2-3	TRBD1	TRBV7-9	14
TGTGCCAGCAGTTACGCAGAAGATAATTCACCCCTCCACTTT	CASSYAEDNSPLHF	.	TRBJ1-6	.	TRBV6-5	14
TGTGCCAGCAGACCAAGACTAGCGGGAGGGGGAGGTGAGCAGTTCTTC	CASRPRLAGGGGEQFF	.	TRBJ2-1	TRBD2	TRBV13	16
TGTGCCAGCTCACCAAGACTAGCGAGTAACACCGGGGAGCTGTTTTTT	CASSPRLASNTGELFF	.	TRBJ2-2	TRBD2	TRBV18	16
TGTGCCTGGAGGGAAGCGGGAGCGAGCACAGATACGCAGTATTTT	CAWREAGASTDTQYF	.	TRBJ2-3	TRBD2	TRBV30	15
TGTGCCAGCAGCCAAAGGGGGACCCCGGGACAGGCGGCGTACTCTGGAAACACCATATATTTT	CASSQRGTPGQAAYSGNTIYF	.	TRBJ1-3	TRBD1	TRBV4-2	21
TGTGCCAGCTCACCACTTTGGAACAGGGGGTCCGGGGAGCTGTTTTTT	CASSPLWNRGSGELFF	.	TRBJ2-2	TRBD1	TRBV18	16
TGTGCCAGCAGCCAATCCGGGACAGCGAACACCGGGGAGCTGTTTTTT	CASSQSGTANTGELFF	.	TRBJ2-2	TRBD1	TRBV7-6	16
TGTGCCAGCAGTTACGAAACTAGCGGATACTACAATGAGCAGTTCTTC	CASSYETSGYYNEQFF	.	TRBJ2-1	TRBD2	TRBV6-5	16
TGTGCCAGCAGTTTGTCGCAGGAGAGGGCTGAAGCTTTCTTT	CASSLSQERAEAFF	medium-sized	TRBJ1-1	.	TRBV28	14
TGTGCCAGCAGTGAAGCGGGGACAGCCTACACCATATATTTT	CASSEAGTAYTIYF	.	TRBJ1-3	TRBD1	TRBV6-1	14
TGTGCCTCGGCAGGGGGCAGCTACGAGCAGTACTTC	CASAGGSYEQYF	.	TRBJ2-7	TRBD1	TRBV28	12
TGTGCCAGTAGCTCCCATGGAGGTGAGGCTGGCTACACCTTC	CASSSHGGEAGYTF	.	TRBJ1-2	.	TRBV19	14
TGTGCCAGCAGTTTATCGGGACAACCTGGCTACACCTTC	CASSLSGQPGYTF	.	TRBJ1-2	.	TRBV27	13
TGTGCCAGCAGTTCCCTTTGGGAAGGGGTGAGCGGAAACACCATATATTTT	CASSSLWEGVSGNTIYF	.	TRBJ1-3	.	TRBV28	17
TGTGCCAGCAGTGCGACAGGGCCCCACTATAGCAATCAGCCCCAGCATTTT	CASSATGPHYSNQPQHF	.	TRBJ1-5	TRBD1	TRBV6-1	17
TGCAGCGTAGCCCGGGGACAGGGGGAATACGAGCAGTACTTC	CSVARGQGEYEQYF	.	TRBJ2-7	TRBD1	TRBV29-1	14
TGTGCCAGCAGTGAAGGACTAGTCTACGAGCAGTACTTC	CASSEGLVYEQYF	.	TRBJ2-7	.	TRBV6-1	13
TGTGCCAGCAGTTACGCGACAGTAAACACCGGGGAGCTGTTTTTT	CASSYATVNTGELFF	.	TRBJ2-2	.	TRBV6-5	15
TGTGCCAGCAGCTTAGGACAGGGGATCTCCTACAATGAGCAGTTCTTC	CASSLGQGISYNEQFF	.	TRBJ2-1	TRBD1	TRBV7-9	16
TGTGCCAGCAGCCAAGGACTAGCCCTGAATGAGCAGTTCTTC	CASSQGLALNEQFF	.	TRBJ2-1	TRBD2	TRBV14	14
TGCGCCAGCAGCTCAGGGGGGTGGAACACTGAAGCTTTCTTT	CASSSGGWNTEAFF	.	TRBJ1-1	TRBD1	TRBV5-1	14
TGCGCCAGCAGCCGTTCGACAGCAGCCAGCTCCTACGAGCAGTACTTC	CASSRSTAASSYEQYF	.	TRBJ2-7	.	TRBV4-1	16